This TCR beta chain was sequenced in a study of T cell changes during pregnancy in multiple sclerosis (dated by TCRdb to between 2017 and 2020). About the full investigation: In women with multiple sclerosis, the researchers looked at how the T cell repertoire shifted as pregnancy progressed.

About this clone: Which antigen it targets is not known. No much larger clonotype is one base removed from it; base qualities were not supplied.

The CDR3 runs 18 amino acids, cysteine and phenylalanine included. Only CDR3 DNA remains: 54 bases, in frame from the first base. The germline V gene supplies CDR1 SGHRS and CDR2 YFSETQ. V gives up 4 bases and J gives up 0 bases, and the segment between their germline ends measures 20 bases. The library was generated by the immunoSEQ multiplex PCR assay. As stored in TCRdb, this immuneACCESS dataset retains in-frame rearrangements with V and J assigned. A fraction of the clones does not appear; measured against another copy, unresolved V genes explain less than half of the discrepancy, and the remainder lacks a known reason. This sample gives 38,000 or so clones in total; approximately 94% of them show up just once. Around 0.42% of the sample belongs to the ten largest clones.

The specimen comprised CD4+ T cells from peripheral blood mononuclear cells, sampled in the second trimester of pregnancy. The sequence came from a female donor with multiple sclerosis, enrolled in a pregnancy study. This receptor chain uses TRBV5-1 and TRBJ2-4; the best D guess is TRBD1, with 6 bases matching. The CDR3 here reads CASSPRTEMILAKNIQYF. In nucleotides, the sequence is TGCGCCAGCAGCCCCCGGACAGAAATGATTCTAGCCAAAAACATTCAGTACTTC.